This record concerns one T cell receptor beta chain sequence. Its antigen is undetermined. This record comes from a study of early T cells in non-severe SARS-CoV-2 infection. Study context: Chains stayed unpaired after sequencing of bulk RNA from unsorted whole blood. Overall study results and limits: VDJdb-based matching was biased toward anti-spike CD8 responses and missed private and CD4 specificities.

The germline V gene encodes CDR1 LGHDT and CDR2 YNNKEL (reference sequence). Trimming left V 0 bases short and J 6 bases short, with 6 bases between. The CDR3 is made up of 13 amino acids. As part of library construction, unique molecular identifiers were attached to individual cDNA molecules. From the 5' RACE reads, TCRdb called clonotypes with MiXCR, one entry per CDR3 protein. The table lists approximately 69,000 distinct CDR3 sequences, 9.5% to 12% of them singletons. This clonotype was sampled from an adult who was a healthcare worker with PCR-confirmed SARS-CoV-2 infection or an uninfected control (not recorded which). The V call is TRBV3-1, the J call TRBJ2-1; D is undetermined. The specimen was whole blood, collected at baseline. The CDR3 DNA follows: TGTGCCAGCAGCCAAGAGATACGCAATGAGCAGTTCTTC. This encodes CASSQEIRNEQFF.